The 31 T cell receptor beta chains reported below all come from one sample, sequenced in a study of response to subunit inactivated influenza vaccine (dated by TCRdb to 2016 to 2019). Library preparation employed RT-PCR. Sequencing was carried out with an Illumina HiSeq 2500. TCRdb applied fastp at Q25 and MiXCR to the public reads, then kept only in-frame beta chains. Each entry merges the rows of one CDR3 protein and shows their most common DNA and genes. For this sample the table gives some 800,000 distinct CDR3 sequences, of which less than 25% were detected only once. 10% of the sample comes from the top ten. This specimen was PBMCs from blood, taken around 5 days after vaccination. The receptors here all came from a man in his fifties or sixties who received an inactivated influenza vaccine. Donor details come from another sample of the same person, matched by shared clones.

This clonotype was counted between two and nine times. The CDR3, as DNA: TGCGCCAGCAGCCAAGAGGGAGGGGACGGAGCCTACGAGCAGTACTTC. Protein sequence: CASSQEGGDGAYEQYF. The chain couples TRBV4-3 to TRBJ2-7; TRBD2 agrees at 7 bases. Per germline, CDR1 LGHNA and CDR2 YSLEER. This CDR3 is 16 amino acids long. The V segment lost 0 bases and the J segment 2 bases; nucleotides outside the gene matches: 7.

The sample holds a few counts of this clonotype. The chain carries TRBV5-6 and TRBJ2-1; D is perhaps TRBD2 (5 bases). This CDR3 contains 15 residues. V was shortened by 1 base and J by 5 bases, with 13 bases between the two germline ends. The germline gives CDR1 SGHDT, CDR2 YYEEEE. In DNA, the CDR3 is TGTGCCAGCAGCTTGTGGTTTAGCGTAAACAATGAGCAGTTCTTC. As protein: CASSLWFSVNNEQFF.

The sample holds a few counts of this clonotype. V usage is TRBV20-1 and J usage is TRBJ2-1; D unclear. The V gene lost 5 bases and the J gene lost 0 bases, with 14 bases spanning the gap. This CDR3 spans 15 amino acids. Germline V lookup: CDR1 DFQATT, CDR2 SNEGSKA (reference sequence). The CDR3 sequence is CSAADSLFSYNEQFF. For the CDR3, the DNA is TGCAGTGCTGCTGATAGCCTCTTCTCCTACAATGAGCAGTTCTTC.

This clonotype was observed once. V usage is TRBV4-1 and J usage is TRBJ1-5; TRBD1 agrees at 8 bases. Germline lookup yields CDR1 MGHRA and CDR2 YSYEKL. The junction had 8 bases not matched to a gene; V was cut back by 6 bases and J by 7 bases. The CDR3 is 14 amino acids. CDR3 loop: CASSQDRASQPQHF. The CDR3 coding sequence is TGCGCCAGCAGTCAGGACAGGGCCTCGCAGCCCCAGCATTTT.

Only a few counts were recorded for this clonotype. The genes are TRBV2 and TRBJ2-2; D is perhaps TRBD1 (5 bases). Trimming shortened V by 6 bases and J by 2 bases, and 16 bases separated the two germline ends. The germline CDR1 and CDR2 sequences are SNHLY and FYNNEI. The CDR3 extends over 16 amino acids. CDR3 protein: CASSARAGINTGELFF. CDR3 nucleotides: TGTGCCAGCAGCGCTCGGGCAGGGATAAACACCGGGGAGCTGTTTTTT.

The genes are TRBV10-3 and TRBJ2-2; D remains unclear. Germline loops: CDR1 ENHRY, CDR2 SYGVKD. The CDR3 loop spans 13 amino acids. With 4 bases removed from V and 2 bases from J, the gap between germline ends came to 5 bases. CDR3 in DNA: TGTGCCATCAGTGGTGGAAACACCGGGGAGCTGTTTTTT. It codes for CAISGGNTGELFF.

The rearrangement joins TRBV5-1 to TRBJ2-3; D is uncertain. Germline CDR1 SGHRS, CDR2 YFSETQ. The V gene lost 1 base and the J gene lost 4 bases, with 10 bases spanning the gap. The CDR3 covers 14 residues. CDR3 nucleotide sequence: TGCGCCAGCAGCTTGTTGGAGACGGCAGATACGCAGTATTTT. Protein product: CASSLLETADTQYF.

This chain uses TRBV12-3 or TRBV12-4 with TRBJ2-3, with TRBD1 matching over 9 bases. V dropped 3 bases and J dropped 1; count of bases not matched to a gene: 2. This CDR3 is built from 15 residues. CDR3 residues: CASSFWDRGTDTQYF. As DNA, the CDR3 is TGTGCCAGCAGTTTCTGGGACAGGGGCACAGATACGCAGTATTTT.

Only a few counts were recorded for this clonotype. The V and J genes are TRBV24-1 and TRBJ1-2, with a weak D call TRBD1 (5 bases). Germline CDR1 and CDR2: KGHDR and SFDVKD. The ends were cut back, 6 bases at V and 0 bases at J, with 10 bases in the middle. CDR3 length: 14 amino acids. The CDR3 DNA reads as TGTGCCACCAGTACGAGACAGTCTAACTATGGCTACACCTTC. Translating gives CATSTRQSNYGYTF.

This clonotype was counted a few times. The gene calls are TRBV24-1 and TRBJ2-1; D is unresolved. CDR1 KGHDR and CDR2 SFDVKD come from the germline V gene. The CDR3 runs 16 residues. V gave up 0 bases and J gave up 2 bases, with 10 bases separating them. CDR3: CATSDLSHGAYNEQFF. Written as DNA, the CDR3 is TGTGCCACCAGTGATTTGTCTCATGGCGCCTACAATGAGCAGTTCTTC.

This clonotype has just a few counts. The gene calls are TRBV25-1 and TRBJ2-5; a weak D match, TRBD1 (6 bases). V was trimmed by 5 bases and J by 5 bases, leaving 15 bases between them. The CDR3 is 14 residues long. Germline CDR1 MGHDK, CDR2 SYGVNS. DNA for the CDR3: TGTGCCAGCAGTCCACACAGGGTCGGGGAGACCCAGTACTTC. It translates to CASSPHRVGETQYF.

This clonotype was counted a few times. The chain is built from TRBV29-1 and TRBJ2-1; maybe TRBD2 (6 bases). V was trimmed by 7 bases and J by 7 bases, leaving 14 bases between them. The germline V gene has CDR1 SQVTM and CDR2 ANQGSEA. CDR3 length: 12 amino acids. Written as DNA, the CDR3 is TGCAGCGCCTACGGGACTGGGAATGAGCAGTTCTTC. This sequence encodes CSAYGTGNEQFF.

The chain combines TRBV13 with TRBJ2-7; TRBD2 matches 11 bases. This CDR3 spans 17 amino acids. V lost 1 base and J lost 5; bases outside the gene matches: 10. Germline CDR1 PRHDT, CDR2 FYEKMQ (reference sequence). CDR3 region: CASSLVLAGAEINEQYF. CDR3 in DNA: TGTGCCAGCAGCTTAGTACTAGCGGGAGCGGAGATAAACGAGCAGTACTTC.

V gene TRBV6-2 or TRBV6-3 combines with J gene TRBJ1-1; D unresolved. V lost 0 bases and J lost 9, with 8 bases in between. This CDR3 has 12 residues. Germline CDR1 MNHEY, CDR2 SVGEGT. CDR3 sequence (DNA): TGTGCCAGCAGTTACTCGATGTGGCAAGCTTTCTTT. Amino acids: CASSYSMWQAFF.

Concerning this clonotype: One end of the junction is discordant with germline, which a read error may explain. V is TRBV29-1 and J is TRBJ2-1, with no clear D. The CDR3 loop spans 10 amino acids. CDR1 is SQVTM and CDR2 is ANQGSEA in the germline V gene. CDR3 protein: CSVGENEQSF. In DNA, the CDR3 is TGCAGCGTTGGAGAGAATGAGCAGTCCTTC.

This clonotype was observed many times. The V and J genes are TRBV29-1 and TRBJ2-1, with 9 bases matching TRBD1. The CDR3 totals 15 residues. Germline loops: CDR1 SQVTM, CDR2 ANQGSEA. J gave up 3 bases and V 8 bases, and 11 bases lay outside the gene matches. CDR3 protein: CSFEGTGPFYNEQFF. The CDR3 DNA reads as TGCAGCTTCGAAGGGACAGGGCCCTTCTACAATGAGCAGTTCTTC.

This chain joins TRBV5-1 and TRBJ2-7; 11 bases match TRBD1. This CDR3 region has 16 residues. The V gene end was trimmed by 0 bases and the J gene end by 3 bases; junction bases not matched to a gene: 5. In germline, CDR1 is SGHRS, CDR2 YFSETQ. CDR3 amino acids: CASSLGGQGAHYEQYF. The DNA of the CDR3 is TGCGCCAGCAGCTTGGGTGGACAGGGGGCACACTACGAGCAGTACTTC.

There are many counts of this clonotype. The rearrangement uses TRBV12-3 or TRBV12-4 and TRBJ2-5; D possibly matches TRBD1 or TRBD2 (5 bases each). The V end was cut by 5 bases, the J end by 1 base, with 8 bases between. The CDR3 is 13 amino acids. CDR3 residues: CASSRDGQETQYF. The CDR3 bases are TGTGCCAGCAGTCGGGACGGCCAAGAGACCCAGTACTTC.

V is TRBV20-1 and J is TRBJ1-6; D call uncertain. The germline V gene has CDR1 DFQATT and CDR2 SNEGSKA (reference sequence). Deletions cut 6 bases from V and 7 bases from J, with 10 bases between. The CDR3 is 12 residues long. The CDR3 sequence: CSATPGNSPLHF. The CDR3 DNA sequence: TGCAGTGCAACCCCGGGAAATTCACCCCTCCACTTT.

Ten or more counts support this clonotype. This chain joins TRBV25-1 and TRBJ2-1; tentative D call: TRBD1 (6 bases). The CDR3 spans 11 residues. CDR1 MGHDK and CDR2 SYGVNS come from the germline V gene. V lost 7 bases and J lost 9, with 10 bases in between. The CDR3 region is CASNRGSEQFF. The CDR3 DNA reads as TGTGCCAGCAATAGGGGGAGTGAGCAGTTCTTC.

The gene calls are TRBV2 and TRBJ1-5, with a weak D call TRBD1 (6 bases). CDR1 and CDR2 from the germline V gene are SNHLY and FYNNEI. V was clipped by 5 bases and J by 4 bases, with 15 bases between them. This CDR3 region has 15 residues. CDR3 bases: TGTGCCAGCAGTCCAGGGGTTGGACTTAATCAGCCCCAGCATTTT. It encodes CASSPGVGLNQPQHF.

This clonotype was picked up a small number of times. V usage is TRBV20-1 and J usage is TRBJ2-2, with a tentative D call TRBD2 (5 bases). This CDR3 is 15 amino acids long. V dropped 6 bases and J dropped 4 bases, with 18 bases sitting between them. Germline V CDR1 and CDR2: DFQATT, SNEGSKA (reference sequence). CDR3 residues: CSATPHSSFTGELFF. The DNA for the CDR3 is TGCAGTGCCACCCCCCATTCTAGCTTCACCGGGGAGCTGTTTTTT.

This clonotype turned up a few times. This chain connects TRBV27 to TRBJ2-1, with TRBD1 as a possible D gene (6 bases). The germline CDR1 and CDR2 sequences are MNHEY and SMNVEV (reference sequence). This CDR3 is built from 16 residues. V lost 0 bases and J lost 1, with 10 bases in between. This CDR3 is CASSLSTGQSYNEQFF. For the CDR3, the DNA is TGTGCCAGCAGTTTATCAACCGGACAGTCCTACAATGAGCAGTTCTTC.

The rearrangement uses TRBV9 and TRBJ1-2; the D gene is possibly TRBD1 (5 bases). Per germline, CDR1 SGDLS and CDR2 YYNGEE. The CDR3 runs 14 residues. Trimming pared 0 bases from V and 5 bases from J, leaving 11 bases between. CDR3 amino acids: CASSVGGAAYGYTF. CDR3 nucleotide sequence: TGTGCCAGCAGCGTAGGAGGGGCTGCTTATGGCTACACCTTC. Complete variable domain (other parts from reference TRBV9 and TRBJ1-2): DSGVTQTPKHLITATGQRVTLRCSPRSGDLSVYWYQQSLDQGLQFLIQYYNGEERAKGNILERFSAQQFPDLHSELNLSSLELGDSALYFCASSVGGAAYGYTFGSGTRLTVV.

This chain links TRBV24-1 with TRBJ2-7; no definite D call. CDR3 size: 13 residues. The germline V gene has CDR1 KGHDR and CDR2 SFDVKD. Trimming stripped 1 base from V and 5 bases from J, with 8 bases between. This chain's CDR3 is CATSDFRSHEQYF. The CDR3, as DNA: TGTGCCACCAGTGATTTTCGGAGTCACGAGCAGTACTTC.

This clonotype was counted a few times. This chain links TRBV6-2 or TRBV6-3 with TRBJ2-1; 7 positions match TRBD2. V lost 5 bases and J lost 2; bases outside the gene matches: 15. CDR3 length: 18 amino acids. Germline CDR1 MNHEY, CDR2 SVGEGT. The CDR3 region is CASSLDAKRGITYNEQFF. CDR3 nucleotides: TGTGCCAGCAGTCTCGACGCAAAGCGGGGTATAACCTACAATGAGCAGTTCTTC.

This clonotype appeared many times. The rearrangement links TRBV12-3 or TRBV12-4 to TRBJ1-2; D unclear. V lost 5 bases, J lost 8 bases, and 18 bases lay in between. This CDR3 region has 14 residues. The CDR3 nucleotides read TGTGCCAGCAGTACCGGGTCTTCCTCGGGAGGCTACACCTTC. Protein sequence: CASSTGSSSGGYTF.

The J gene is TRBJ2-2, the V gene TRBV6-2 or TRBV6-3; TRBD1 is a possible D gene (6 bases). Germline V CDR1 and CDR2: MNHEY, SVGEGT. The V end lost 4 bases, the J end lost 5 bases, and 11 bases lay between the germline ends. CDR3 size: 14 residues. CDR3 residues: CASSSGGMTGELFF. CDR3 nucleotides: TGTGCCAGCAGTTCTGGGGGCATGACCGGGGAGCTGTTTTTT.

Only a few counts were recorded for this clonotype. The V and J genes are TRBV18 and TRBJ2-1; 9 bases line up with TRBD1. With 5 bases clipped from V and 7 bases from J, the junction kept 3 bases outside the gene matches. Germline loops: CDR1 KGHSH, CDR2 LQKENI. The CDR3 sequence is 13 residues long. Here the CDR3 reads CASSTGQGNEQFF. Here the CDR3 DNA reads TGTGCCAGCTCAACGGGACAGGGAAATGAGCAGTTCTTC. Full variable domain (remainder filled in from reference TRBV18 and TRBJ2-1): NAGVMQNPRHLVRRRGQEARLRCSPMKGHSHVYWYRQLPEEGLKFMVYLQKENIIDESGMPKERFSAEFPKEGPSILRIQQVVRGDSAAYFCASSTGQGNEQFFGPGTRLTVL.

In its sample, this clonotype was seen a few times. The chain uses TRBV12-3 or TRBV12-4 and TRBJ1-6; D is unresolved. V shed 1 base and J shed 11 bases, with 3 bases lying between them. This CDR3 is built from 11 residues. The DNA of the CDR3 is TGTGCCAGCAGTTTAGGGGCACCCCTCCACTTT. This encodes CASSLGAPLHF.

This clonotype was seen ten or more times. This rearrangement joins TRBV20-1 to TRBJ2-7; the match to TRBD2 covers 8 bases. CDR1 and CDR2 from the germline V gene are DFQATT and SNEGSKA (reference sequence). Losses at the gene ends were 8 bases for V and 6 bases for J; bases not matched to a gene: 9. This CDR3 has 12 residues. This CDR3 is CSLRRGRREQYF. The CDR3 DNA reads TGCAGTCTCAGGCGCGGGAGGCGCGAGCAGTACTTC.